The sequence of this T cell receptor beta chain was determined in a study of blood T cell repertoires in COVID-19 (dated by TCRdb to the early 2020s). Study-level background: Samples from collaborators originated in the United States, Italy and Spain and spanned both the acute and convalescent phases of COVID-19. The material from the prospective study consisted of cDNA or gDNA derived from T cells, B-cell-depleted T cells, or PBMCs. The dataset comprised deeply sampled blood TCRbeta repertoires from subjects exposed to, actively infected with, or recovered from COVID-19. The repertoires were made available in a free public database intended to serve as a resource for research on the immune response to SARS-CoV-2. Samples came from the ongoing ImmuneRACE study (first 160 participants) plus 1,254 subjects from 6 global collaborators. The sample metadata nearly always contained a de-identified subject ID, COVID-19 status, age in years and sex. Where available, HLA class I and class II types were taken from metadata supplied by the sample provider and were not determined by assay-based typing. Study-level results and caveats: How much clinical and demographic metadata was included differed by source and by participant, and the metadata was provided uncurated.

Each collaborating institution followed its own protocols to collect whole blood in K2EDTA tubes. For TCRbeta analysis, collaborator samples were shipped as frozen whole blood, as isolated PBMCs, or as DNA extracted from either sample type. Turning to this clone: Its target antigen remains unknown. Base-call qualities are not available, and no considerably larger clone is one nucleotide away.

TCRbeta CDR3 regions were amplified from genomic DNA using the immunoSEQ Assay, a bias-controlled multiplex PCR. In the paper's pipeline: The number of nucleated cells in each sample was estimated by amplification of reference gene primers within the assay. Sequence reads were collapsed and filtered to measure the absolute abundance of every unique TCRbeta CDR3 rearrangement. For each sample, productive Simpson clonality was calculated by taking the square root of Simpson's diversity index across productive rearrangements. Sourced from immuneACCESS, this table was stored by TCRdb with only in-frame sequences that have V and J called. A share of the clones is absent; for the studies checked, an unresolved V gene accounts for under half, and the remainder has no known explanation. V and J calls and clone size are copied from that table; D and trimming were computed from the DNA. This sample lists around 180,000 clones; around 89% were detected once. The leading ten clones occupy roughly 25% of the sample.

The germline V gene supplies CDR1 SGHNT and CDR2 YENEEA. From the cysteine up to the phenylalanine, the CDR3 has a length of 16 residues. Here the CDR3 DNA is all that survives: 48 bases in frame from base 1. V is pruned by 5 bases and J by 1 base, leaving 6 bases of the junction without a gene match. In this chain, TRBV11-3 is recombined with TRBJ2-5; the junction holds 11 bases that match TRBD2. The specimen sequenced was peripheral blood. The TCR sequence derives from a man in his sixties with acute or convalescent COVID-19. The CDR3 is CASSPGTSGLQETQYF. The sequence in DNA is TGTGCCAGCAGCCCGGGGACTAGCGGCCTCCAAGAGACCCAGTACTTC.